This T cell receptor beta chain was sequenced during a study of T cells in women clearing cervical HPV infection. With regard to this clone: What it recognizes is unknown.

Dot-blot hybridization genotyped cervical HPV amplified with MY09/MY11 PCR. Overall study findings and caveats: Repertoire richness, not evenness, was significantly elevated in CIN3+ cases versus controls.

Data came from immunoSEQ multiplex PCR; TCRdb stores just in-frame clones and leaves some out. This table holds about 37,000 clones. What was sequenced was blood buffy coat. The TCR sequence derives from a woman aged 18 to 75 with a cervical HPV16 infection that either progressed to CIN3+ or cleared (not recorded which).

CDR3 region: CSAETPGEGNTIYF. CDR3 bases read: TGCAGTGCCGAGACCCCAGGGGAAGGAAACACC. The V call is TRBV20-1, the J call TRBJ1-3, with D maybe TRBD1 (6 bases). The read ends 3 residues early relative to the CDR3; the germline J gene fills the gap. V shed 6 bases and J shed 4 bases, with 16 bases lying between them. This CDR3 has 14 amino acids. CDR1 is DFQATT and CDR2 is SNEGSKA in the germline V gene (reference sequence).